This passage covers 8 T cell receptor beta chains from one sample sequenced in a study of Graves' ophthalmopathy and Graves' hyperthyroidism. For repertoire sequencing, the TCR beta CDR3 regions were amplified from RNA transcripts. First-round RT-PCR relied on HTBI primers, and a second-round multiplex PCR came next. One entry per CDR3 protein results from TCRdb running MiXCR on the multiplex PCR reads. The repertoire has about 1.2 million distinct CDR3 sequences, 36% of them found once; the top ten carry around 10%. The sequenced material came from peripheral blood or thyroid tissue (not recorded which). The receptors come from an adult man with Graves' hyperthyroidism.

V is TRBV29-1 and J is TRBJ1-4; the match to TRBD1 covers 7 bases. This CDR3 is 10 amino acids long. Germline V CDR1 and CDR2: SQVTM, ANQGSEA. The J segment lost 15 bases and the V segment lost 3 bases, leaving 4 bases of the junction unmatched. The CDR3 spells CSVDEGAVFF. The CDR3 DNA reads TGCAGCGTTGATGAGGGGGCTGTGTTTTTT.

The chain couples TRBV6-1 to TRBJ1-5; no firm D call. Trimming took 6 bases from V and 11 from J, leaving 8 bases between them. This CDR3 comprises 10 residues. Germline V gives CDR1 MNHNS, CDR2 SASEGT. The CDR3 bases are TGTGCCAGCAGGACGGAGACCCAGCATTTT. Amino acid sequence: CASRTETQHF.

This clonotype has at least ten counts. This sequence joins TRBV20-1 and TRBJ1-2, with 8 bases matching TRBD1. Germline lookup yields CDR1 DFQATT and CDR2 SNEGSKA (reference sequence). This CDR3 spans 14 amino acids. The trim removed 5 bases at V and 6 bases at J, leaving 11 bases unmatched. The CDR3 loop is CSAALTGERNGYTF. The CDR3 DNA sequence: TGCAGTGCTGCACTGACAGGGGAAAGAAATGGCTACACCTTC.

There are many counts of this clonotype. The chain is built from TRBV7-8 and TRBJ1-6; a possible D gene is TRBD1 (5 bases). This CDR3 region has 17 residues. Trimming removed 4 bases at V and 4 bases at J, with 17 bases between. Germline lookup yields CDR1 SGHVS and CDR2 FQNEAQ. The CDR3 DNA is TGTGCCAGCAGCTCCATGGGGGGGGAGCAATATAATTCACCCCTCCACTTT. This sequence encodes CASSSMGGEQYNSPLHF.

This CDR3 reads CASSLEGRGAGELFF. CDR3 bases: TGTGCCAGCAGCTTAGAAGGCAGGGGGGCCGGGGAGCTGTTTTTT. The rearrangement links TRBV11-2 to TRBJ2-2; perhaps TRBD1 as D (7 bases). This CDR3 spans 15 amino acids. The germline V gene has CDR1 SGHAT and CDR2 FQNNGV. Trimming pared 0 bases from V and 6 bases from J, leaving 11 bases between.

J is TRBJ1-6 and V is TRBV2, with a weak D call TRBD1 (5 bases). Germline CDR1 SNHLY, CDR2 FYNNEI. The CDR3 runs 16 residues. The germline V and J ends were trimmed by 3 bases and 0 bases, with 9 bases remaining between them. The CDR3 protein is CASSEGESSYNSPLHF. DNA for the CDR3: TGTGCCAGCAGTGAGGGGGAGAGCTCCTATAATTCACCCCTCCACTTT. Together with reference TRBV2 and TRBJ1-6, the CDR3 gives the full variable domain: EPEVTQTPSHQVTQMGQEVILRCVPISNHLYFYWYRQILGQKVEFLVSFYNNEISEKSEIFDDQFSVERPDGSNFTLKIRSTKLEDSAMYFCASSEGESSYNSPLHFGNGTRLTVT.

This clonotype appeared many times. The genes are TRBV20-1 and TRBJ2-7; D might be TRBD1 (6 bases). Germline CDR1 is DFQATT and CDR2 is SNEGSKA (reference sequence). The germline V and J ends were trimmed by 1 base and 3 bases, with 10 bases remaining between them. This CDR3 has 13 residues. The CDR3 loop is CSARGPGDYEQYF. The DNA for the CDR3 is TGCAGTGCTAGAGGTCCAGGGGACTACGAGCAGTACTTC.

The sample holds a few counts of this clonotype. This chain joins TRBV19 and TRBJ2-5; possible D gene TRBD2, 5 bases. V was trimmed by 7 bases and J by 3 bases, leaving 18 bases between them. The germline CDR1 and CDR2 sequences are LNHDA and SQIVND (reference sequence). The CDR3 has 15 amino acids. The CDR3 nucleotides read TGTGCCAGTACCCGAGGGAATTCTCTGAAAGAGACCCAGTACTTC. Its protein product is CASTRGNSLKETQYF.